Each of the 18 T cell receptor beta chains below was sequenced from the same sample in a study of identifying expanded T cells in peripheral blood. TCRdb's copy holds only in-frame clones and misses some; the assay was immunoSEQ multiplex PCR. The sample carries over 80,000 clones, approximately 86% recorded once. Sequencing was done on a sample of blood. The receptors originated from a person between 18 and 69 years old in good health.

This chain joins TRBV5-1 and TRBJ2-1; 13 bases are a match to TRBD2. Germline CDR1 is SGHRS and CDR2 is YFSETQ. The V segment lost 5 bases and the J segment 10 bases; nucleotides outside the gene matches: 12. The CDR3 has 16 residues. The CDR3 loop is CASSSDPGLAGFEQFF. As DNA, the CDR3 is TGCGCCAGCAGTTCTGACCCGGGACTAGCGGGGTTCGAGCAGTTCTTC.

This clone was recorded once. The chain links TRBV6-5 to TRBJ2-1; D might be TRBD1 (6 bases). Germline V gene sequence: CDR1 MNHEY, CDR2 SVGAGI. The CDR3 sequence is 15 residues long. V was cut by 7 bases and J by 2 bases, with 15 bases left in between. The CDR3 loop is CASTPDRSTYNEQFF. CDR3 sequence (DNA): TGTGCCAGCACGCCCGACAGGTCGACCTACAATGAGCAGTTCTTC.

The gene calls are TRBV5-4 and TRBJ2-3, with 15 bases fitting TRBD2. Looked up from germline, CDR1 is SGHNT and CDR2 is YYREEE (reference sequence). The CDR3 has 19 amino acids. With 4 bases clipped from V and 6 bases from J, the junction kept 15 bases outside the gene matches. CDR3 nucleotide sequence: TGTGCCAGCAGCCGTCCGGGACTAGCGGGGGGCGTCCTCGGGGATACGCAGTATTTT. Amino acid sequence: CASSRPGLAGGVLGDTQYF.

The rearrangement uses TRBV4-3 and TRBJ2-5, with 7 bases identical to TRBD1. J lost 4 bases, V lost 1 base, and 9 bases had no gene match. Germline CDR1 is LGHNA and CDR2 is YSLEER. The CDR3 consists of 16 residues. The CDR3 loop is CASSQGSGTAGETQYF. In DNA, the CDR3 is TGCGCCAGCAGCCAAGGGTCTGGGACAGCTGGAGAGACCCAGTACTTC.

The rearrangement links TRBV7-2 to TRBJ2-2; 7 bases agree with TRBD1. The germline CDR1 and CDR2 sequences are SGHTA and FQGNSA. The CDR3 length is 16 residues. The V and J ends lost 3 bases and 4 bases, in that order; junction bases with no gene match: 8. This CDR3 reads CASSFPQGKLTGELFF. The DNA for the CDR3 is TGTGCCAGCAGCTTTCCACAGGGGAAGCTCACCGGGGAGCTGTTTTTT.

The CDR3 DNA reads TGTGCCAGGGGGGACAGGGAATACTCGGGCTATGGCTACACCTTC. Protein product: CARGDREYSGYGYTF. The chain carries TRBV2 and TRBJ1-2; 9 bases map to TRBD1. The CDR3 covers 15 residues. J was trimmed by 4 bases and V by 9 bases; bases with no gene match: 12. Looked up from germline, CDR1 is SNHLY and CDR2 is FYNNEI.

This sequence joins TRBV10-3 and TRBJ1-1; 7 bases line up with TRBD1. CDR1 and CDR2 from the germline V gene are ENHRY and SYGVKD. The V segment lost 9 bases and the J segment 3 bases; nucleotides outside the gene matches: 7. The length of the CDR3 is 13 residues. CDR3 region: CAITGQEDTEAFF. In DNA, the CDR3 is TGTGCCATTACTGGACAGGAGGACACTGAAGCTTTCTTT.

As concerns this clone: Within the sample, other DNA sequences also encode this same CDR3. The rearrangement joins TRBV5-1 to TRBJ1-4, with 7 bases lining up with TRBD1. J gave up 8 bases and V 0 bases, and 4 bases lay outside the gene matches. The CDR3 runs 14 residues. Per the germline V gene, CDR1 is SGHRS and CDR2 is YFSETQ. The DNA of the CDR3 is TGCGCCAGCAGCTTGGGACAGGGAAACGAAAAACTGTTTTTT. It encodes CASSLGQGNEKLFF.

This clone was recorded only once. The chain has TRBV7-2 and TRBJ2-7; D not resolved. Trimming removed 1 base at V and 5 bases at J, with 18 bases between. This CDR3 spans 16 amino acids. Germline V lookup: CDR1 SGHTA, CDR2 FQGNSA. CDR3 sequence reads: CASSLEGRTYWDEQYF. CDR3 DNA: TGTGCCAGCAGCTTAGAAGGCCGCACCTATTGGGACGAGCAGTACTTC.

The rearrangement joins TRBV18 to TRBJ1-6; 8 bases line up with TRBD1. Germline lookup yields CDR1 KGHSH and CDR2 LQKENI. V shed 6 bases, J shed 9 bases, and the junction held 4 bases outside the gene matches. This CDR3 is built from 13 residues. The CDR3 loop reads CASSPDRGSPLHF. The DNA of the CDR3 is TGTGCCAGCTCCCCTGACAGGGGTTCACCCCTCCACTTT. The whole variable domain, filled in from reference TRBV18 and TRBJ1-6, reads NAGVMQNPRHLVRRRGQEARLRCSPMKGHSHVYWYRQLPEEGLKFMVYLQKENIIDESGMPKERFSAEFPKEGPSILRIQQVVRGDSAAYFCASSPDRGSPLHFGNGTRLTVT.

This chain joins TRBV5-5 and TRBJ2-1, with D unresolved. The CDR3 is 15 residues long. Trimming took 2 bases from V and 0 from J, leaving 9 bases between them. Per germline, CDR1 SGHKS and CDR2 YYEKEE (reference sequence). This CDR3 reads CASSFTTSSYNEQFF. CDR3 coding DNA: TGTGCCAGCAGCTTCACAACGAGCTCCTACAATGAGCAGTTCTTC.

For the CDR3, the DNA is TGTGCCAGCAGCCCCCATCAGGGAGAGGGCCCTGAAGCTTTCTTT. Its translation is CASSPHQGEGPEAFF. The chain recombines TRBV11-2 with TRBJ1-1; possibly TRBD1 for D (5 bases). Deletions cut 5 bases from V and 6 bases from J, with 19 bases between. In germline, CDR1 is SGHAT, CDR2 FQNNGV. This CDR3 contains 15 residues.

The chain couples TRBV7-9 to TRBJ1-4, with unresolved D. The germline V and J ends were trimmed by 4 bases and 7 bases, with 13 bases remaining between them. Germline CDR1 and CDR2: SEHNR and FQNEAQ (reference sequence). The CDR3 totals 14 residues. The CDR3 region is CASSSEGSGEKLFF. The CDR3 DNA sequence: TGTGCCAGCAGCTCCGAGGGAAGCGGTGAAAAACTGTTTTTT.

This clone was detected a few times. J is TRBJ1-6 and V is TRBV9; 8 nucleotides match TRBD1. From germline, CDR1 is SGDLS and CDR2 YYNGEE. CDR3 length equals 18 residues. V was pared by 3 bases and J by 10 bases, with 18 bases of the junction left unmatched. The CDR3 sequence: CASSARGTVGQGNSPLHF. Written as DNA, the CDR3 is TGTGCCAGCAGCGCGCGCGGTACAGTCGGACAGGGAAACTCACCCCTCCACTTT.

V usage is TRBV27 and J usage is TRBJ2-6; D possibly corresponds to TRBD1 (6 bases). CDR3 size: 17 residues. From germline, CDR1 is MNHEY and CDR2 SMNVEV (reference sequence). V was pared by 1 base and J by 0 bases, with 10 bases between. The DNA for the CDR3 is TGTGCCAGCAGTTTATTTCAGGGGAGCTCTGGGGCCAACGTCCTGACTTTC. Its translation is CASSLFQGSSGANVLTF.

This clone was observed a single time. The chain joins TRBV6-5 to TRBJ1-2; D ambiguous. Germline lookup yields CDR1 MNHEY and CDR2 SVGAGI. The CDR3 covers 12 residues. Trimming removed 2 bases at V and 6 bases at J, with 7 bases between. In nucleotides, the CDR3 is TGTGCCAGCAGTTACATGGGGAATGGCTACACCTTC. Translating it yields CASSYMGNGYTF.

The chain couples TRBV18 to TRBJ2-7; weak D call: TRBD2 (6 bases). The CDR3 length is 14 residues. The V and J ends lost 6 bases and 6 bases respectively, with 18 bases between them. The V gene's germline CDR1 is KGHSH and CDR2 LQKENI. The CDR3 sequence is CASSSQGKAGEQYF. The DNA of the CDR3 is TGTGCCAGCTCCTCACAAGGCAAAGCGGGCGAGCAGTACTTC.

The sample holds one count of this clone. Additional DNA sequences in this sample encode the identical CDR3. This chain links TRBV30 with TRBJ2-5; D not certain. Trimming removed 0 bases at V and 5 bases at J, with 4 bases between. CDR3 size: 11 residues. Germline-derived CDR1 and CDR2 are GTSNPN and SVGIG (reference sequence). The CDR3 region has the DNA TGTGCCTGGAGTGTCACGGAGACCCAGTACTTC. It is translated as CAWSVTETQYF.